This TCR beta chain was retrieved from a study of OX40 agonist ivuxolimab in advanced cancers. The data were produced by immunoSEQ multiplex PCR, yet TCRdb's version contains in-frame clones alone and is incomplete. The sample includes 65,000 to 90,000 clones, 65% to 90% seen only once; the top ten take about 0.57%. This clone was seen a few times. This receptor was obtained from an adult with an advanced solid tumor such as melanoma, head and neck, liver or kidney cancer. Specimen: CD4+ or CD8+ T cells sorted from blood, collected in a trial of the OX40 agonist ivuxolimab.

The CDR3 nucleotides are TGTGCCAGTAGCCCAGACGGGACCTATGGCTACACCTTC. This sequence encodes CASSPDGTYGYTF. The chain carries TRBV19 and TRBJ1-2; D is possibly TRBD1 (5 bases). The germline gives CDR1 LNHDA, CDR2 SQIVND (reference sequence). The CDR3 contains 13 residues. The V gene lost 6 bases and the J gene lost 4 bases, with 12 bases spanning the gap.